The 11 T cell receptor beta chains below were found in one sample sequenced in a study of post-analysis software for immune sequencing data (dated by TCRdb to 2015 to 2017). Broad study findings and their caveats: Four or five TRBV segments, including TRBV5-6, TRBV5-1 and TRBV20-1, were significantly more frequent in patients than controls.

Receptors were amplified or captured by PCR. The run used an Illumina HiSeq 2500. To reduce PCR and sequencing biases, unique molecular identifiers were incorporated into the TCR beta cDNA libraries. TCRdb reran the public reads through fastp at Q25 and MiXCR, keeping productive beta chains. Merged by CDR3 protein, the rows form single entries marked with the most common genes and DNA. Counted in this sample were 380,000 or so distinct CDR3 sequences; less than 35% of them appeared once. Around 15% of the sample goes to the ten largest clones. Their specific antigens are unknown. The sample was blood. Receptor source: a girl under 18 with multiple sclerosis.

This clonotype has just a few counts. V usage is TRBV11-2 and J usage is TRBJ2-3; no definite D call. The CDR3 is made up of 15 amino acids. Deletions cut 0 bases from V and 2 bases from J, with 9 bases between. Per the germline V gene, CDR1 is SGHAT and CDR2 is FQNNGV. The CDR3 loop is CASSLDGGVTDTQYF. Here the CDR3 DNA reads TGTGCCAGCAGCTTAGATGGCGGAGTCACAGATACGCAGTATTTT.

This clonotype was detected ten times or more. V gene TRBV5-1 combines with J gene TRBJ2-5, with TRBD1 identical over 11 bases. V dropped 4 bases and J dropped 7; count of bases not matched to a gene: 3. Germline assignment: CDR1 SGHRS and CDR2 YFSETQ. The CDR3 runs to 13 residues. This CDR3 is CASSMGQGGTQYF. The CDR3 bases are TGCGCCAGCAGCATGGGACAGGGGGGGACCCAGTACTTC.

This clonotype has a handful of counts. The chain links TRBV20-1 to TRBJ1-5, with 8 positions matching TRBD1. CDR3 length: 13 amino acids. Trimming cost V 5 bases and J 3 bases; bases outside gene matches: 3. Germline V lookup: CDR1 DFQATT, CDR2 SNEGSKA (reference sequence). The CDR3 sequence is CSAEDRANQPQHF. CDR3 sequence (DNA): TGCAGTGCTGAGGACAGGGCCAATCAGCCCCAGCATTTT.

The CDR3 DNA follows: TGTGCCAGCAGTTACTCTCCGGGGAACACCGGGGAGCTGTTTTTT. Protein: CASSYSPGNTGELFF. This chain links TRBV6-5 with TRBJ2-2; the D is unclear. With 0 bases removed from V and 1 base from J, the gap between germline ends came to 6 bases. The CDR3 is 15 amino acids. Germline V gene data show CDR1 as MNHEY and CDR2 as SVGAGI.

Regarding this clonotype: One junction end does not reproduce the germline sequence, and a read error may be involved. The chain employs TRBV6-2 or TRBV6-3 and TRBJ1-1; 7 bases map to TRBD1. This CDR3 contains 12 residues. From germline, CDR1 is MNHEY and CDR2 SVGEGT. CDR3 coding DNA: TGTGTCAGCAACCAGGGGGTCACTGAAGCTTTCTTT. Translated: CVSNQGVTEAFF.

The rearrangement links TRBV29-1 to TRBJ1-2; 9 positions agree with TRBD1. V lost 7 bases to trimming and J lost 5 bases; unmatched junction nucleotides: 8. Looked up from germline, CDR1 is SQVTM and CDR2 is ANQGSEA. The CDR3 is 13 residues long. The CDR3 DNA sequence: TGCAGCGCTCGGACAGGGGTTGGGTATGGCTACACCTTC. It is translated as CSARTGVGYGYTF.

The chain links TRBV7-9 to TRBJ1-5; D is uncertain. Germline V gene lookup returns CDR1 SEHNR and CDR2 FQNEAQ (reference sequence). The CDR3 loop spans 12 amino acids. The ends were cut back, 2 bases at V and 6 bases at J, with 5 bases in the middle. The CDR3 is CASSLNVQPQHF. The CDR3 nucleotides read TGTGCCAGCAGCTTAAACGTTCAGCCCCAGCATTTT.

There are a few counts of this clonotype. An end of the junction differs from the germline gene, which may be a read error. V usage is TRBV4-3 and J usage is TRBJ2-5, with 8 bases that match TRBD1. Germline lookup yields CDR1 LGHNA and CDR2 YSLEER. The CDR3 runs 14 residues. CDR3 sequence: CTSSPTGEQETQYF. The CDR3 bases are TGCACCAGCAGCCCGACAGGGGAGCAAGAGACCCAGTACTTC.

CDR3 coding DNA: TGTGCCAGCAGCTCCCCGGGGGCCTCAAACATTCAGTACTTC. Translation: CASSSPGASNIQYF. V gene TRBV7-9 combines with J gene TRBJ2-4, with D perhaps assigned TRBD1 or TRBD2 (6 bases each). V lost 4 bases and J lost 6, with 13 bases in between. The CDR3 runs to 14 residues. Per germline, CDR1 SEHNR and CDR2 FQNEAQ (reference sequence).

DNA of the CDR3: TGCGCCAGCAGCTTCAACAGGGGGGATGAGCAGTTCTTC. It translates to CASSFNRGDEQFF. J is TRBJ2-1 and V is TRBV5-1; 8 positions match TRBD1. The V gene end was trimmed by 2 bases and the J gene end by 8 bases; junction bases not matched to a gene: 3. The CDR3 has 13 residues. Germline V gene sequence: CDR1 SGHRS, CDR2 YFSETQ. The whole variable domain, remainder taken from reference TRBV5-1 and TRBJ2-1, is KAGVTQTPRYLIKTRGQQVTLSCSPISGHRSVSWYQQTPGQGLQFLFEYFSETQRNKGNFPGRFSGRQFSNSRSEMNVSTLELGDSALYLCASSFNRGDEQFFGPGTRLTVL.

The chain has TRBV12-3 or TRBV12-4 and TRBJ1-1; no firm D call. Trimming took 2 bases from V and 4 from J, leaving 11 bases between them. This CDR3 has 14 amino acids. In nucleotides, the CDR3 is TGTGCCAGCAGTTTATTGGTTTGGGGCACTGAAGCTTTCTTT. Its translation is CASSLLVWGTEAFF.